The T cell receptor (beta chain) under discussion was sequenced for a study of blood T cells in healthy people across ages. Donors were healthy Caucasian individuals from Russia aged roughly 6 to 100. Peripheral blood from each donor was collected in a volume of 8.5 to 10 milliliters. Combining a sample-barcoded 5' primer with a J-beta primer mix, a second PCR ran for about 7 to 12 cycles. TCRdb fed the 5' RACE reads into MiXCR, producing one record per CDR3 protein. This sample has approximately 1.5 million distinct CDR3 sequences, with about 32% found just once. This clonotype was detected only a few times. Germline lookup yields CDR1 SGHVS and CDR2 FQNEAQ. V shed 1 base and J shed 6 bases, with 11 bases lying between them. The CDR3 is 14 residues long.

Input material: blood. The source is a woman aged 30 to 39 in good health. The rearrangement uses TRBV7-8 and TRBJ2-3; tentatively, D is TRBD1 (5 bases). CDR3 residues: CASSLESRVDTQYF. Written as DNA, the CDR3 is TGTGCCAGCAGCTTAGAATCCAGGGTTGATACGCAGTATTTT. The full variable domain, in which reference TRBV7-8 and TRBJ2-3 provide the parts outside the CDR3, is GAGVSQSPRYKVAKRGQDVALRCDPISGHVSLFWYQQALGQGPEFLTYFQNEAQLDKSGLPSDRFFAERPEGSVSTLKIQRTQQEDSAVYLCASSLESRVDTQYFGPGTRLTVL.